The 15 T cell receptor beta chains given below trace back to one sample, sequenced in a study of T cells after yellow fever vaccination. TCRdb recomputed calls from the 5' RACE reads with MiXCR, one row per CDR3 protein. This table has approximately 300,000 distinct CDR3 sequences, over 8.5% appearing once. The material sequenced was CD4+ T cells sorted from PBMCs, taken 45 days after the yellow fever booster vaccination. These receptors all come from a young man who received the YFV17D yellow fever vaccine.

The CDR3 nucleotides are TGCAGTGCTAGGGGAGTTAAGGGTGAGCAGTACGTC. Encoded protein: CSARGVKGEQYV. J is TRBJ2-7 and V is TRBV20-1; D perhaps matches TRBD2 (5 bases). Germline CDR1 reads DFQATT; CDR2 reads SNEGSKA (reference sequence). CDR3 length: 12 amino acids. V lost 3 bases and J 7 bases, leaving 13 bases between the germline ends.

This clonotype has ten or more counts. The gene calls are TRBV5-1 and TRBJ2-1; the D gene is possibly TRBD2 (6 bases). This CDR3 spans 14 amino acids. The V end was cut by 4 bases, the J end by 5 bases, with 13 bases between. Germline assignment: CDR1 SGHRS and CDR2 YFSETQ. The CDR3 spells CASSVLASHNEQFF. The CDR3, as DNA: TGCGCCAGCAGCGTCCTAGCGAGCCACAATGAGCAGTTCTTC. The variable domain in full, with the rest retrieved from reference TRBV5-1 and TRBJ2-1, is KAGVTQTPRYLIKTRGQQVTLSCSPISGHRSVSWYQQTPGQGLQFLFEYFSETQRNKGNFPGRFSGRQFSNSRSEMNVSTLELGDSALYLCASSVLASHNEQFFGPGTRLTVL.

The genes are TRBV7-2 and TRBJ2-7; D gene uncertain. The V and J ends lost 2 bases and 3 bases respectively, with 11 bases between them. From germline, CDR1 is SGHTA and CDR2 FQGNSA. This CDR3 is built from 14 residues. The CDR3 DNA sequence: TGTGCCAGCAGCTTATACCCAGACCGCTACGAGCAGTACTTC. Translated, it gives CASSLYPDRYEQYF. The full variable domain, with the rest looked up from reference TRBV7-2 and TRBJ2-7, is GAGVSQSPSNKVTEKGKDVELRCDPISGHTALYWYRQSLGQGLEFLIYFQGNSAPDKSGLPSDRFSAERTGGSVSTLTIQRTQQEDSAVYLCASSLYPDRYEQYFGPGTRLTVT.

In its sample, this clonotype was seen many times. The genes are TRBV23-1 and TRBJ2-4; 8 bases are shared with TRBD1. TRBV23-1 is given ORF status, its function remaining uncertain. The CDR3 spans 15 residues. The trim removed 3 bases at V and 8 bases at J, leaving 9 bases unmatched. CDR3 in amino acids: CASSHPDRGGHIQYF. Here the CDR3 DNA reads TGCGCCAGCAGTCACCCCGACAGGGGCGGACACATTCAGTACTTC.

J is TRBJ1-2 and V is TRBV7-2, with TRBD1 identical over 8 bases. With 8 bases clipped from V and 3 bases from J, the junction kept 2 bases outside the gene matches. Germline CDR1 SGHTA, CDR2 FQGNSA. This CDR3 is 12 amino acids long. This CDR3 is CASSDRDYGYTF. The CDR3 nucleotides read TGTGCCAGCTCGGACAGGGACTATGGCTACACCTTC. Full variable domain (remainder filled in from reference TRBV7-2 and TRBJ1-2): GAGVSQSPSNKVTEKGKDVELRCDPISGHTALYWYRQSLGQGLEFLIYFQGNSAPDKSGLPSDRFSAERTGGSVSTLTIQRTQQEDSAVYLCASSDRDYGYTFGSGTRLTVV.

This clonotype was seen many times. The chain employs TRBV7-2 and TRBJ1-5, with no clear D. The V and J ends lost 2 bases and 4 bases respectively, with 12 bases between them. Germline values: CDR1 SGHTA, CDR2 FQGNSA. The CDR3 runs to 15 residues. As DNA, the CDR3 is TGTGCCAGCAGCTTATCCTCCCACCTTAATCAGCCCCAGCATTTT. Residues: CASSLSSHLNQPQHF.

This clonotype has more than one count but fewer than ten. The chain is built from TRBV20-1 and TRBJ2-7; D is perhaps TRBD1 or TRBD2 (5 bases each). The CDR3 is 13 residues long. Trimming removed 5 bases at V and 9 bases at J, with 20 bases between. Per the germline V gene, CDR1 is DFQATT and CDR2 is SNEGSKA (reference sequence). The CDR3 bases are TGCAGTGCTCAGAAACCGGGACGGCAAGGGCAGTACTTC. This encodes CSAQKPGRQGQYF.

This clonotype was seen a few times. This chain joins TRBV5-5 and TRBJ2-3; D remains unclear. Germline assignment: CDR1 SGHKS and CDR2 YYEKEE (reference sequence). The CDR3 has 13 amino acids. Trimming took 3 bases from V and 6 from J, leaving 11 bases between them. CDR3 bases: TGTGCCAGCAGCTGGGAAGAAGGGGATACGCAGTATTTT. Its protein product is CASSWEEGDTQYF.

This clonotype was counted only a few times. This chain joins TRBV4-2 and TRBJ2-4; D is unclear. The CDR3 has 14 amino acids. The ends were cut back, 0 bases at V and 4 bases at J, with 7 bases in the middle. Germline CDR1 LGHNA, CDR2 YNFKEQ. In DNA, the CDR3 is TGTGCCAGCAGCCAAGATGAGCAGAAAAACATTCAGTACTTC. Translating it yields CASSQDEQKNIQYF.

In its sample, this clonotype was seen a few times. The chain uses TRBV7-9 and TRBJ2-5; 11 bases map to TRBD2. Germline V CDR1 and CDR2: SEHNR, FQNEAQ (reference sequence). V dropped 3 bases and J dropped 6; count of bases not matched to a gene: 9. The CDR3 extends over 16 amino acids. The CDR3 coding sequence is TGTGCCAGCAGCTTGTCTCTAGCGGGGGGTTTCAAGACCCAGTACTTC. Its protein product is CASSLSLAGGFKTQYF.

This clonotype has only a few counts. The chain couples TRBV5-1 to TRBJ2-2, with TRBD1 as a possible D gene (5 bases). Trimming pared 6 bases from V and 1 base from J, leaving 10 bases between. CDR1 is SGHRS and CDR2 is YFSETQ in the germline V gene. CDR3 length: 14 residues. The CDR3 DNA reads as TGCGCCAGCACAGTTGGACAGAACACCGGGGAGCTGTTTTTT. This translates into CASTVGQNTGELFF.

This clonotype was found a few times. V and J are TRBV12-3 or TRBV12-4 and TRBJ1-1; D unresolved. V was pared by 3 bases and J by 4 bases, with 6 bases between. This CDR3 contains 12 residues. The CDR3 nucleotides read TGTGCCAGCAGTTTGGCATTCACTGAAGCTTTCTTT. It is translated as CASSLAFTEAFF.

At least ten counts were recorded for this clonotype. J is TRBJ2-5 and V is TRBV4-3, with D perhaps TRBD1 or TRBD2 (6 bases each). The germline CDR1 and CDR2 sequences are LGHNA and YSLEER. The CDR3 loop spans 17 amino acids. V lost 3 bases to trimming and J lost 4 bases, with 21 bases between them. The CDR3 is CASSHVRGELGGETQYF. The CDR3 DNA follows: TGCGCCAGCAGCCATGTGCGGGGAGAGTTAGGGGGAGAGACCCAGTACTTC.

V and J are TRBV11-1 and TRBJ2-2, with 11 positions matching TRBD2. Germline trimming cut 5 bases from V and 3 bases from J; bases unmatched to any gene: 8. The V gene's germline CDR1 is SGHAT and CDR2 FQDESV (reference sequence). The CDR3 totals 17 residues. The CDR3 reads CASSIQSSGGYTGELFF. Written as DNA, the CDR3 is TGTGCCAGCAGCATCCAATCTAGCGGGGGGTACACCGGGGAGCTGTTTTTT.

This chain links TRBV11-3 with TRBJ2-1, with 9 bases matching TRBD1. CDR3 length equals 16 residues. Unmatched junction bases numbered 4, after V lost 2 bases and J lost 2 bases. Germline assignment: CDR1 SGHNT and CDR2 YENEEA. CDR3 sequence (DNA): TGTGCCAGCAGCTTAAACCGGGACAGGGCCTACAATGAGCAGTTCTTC. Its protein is CASSLNRDRAYNEQFF. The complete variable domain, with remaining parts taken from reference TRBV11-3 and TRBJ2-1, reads EAGVVQSPRYKIIEKKQPVAFWCNPISGHNTLYWYLQNLGQGPELLIRYENEEAVDDSQLPKDRFSAERLKGVDSTLKIQPAELGDSAVYLCASSLNRDRAYNEQFFGPGTRLTVL.